This T cell receptor (beta chain) appears in the sequencing data of a study of T-cell memory formation after mild COVID-19. Study-level findings and limits: Clones contracting across day 15 to 85 had a balanced CD4/CD8 profile; later expanding clones leaned CD4+.

As concerns this clonotype: The antigen remains unidentified.

Germline V gene data show CDR1 as SQVTM and CDR2 as ANQGSEA. The CDR3 sequence is 13 residues long. V lost 4 bases and J lost 2; bases outside the gene matches: 4. TCR alpha and TCR beta cDNA libraries with sample barcodes and UMIs came from 5'RACE using constant-segment primers. Each CDR3 protein is one row after TCRdb ran MiXCR on the 5' RACE reads. The sample includes 350,000 to 500,000 distinct CDR3 sequences, 15% to 25% of them seen just once. This TCR derives from an adult woman who had mild COVID-19 (a few samples of this study predate the infection). Cell type and time point are not known. The chain combines TRBV29-1 with TRBJ2-5; 7 nucleotides align to TRBD2. Sequencing used PBMCs or a T cell subset sorted from them (not recorded which). CDR3 nucleotide sequence: TGCAGCGTTGCGGGGGGAAGGCAAGAGACCCAGTACTTC. Its protein product is CSVAGGRQETQYF.